The rows below give T cell receptor beta chains drawn from one sample of a study of regulatory T cells in long-lasting Graves disease. TCRdb re-analysed the multiplex PCR reads in MiXCR, keeping a single row per CDR3 protein. The sample includes around 450,000 distinct CDR3 sequences, 15% seen only once; the top ten take about 8.2%. This same sample was also taken into another study, of T cells in Graves' hyperthyroidism and ophthalmopathy.

Specimen: peripheral blood mononuclear cells (PBMCs), collected at new diagnosis, from a patient treated with antithyroid drugs. These receptors originate from a woman aged 40-49 years with Graves disease. Both conserved end residues are part of each CDR3. D genes are given only for firm matches. Size is omitted from some rows. Given values are once, few, many or a class for expanded clones.

D gene: .; J gene: TRBJ2-5; V gene: TRBV12-3/TRBV12-4; clone size: many; CDR3 DNA: TGTGCCAGCGCAACTCGGACCCAGTACTTC; CDR3 protein: CASATRTQYF
D gene: .; J gene: TRBJ2-3; V gene: TRBV5-5; clone size: .; CDR3 DNA: TGTGCCAGCAGTAAGCCCCTAGCATATGTCGCAGATACGCAGTATTTT; CDR3 protein: CASSKPLAYVADTQYF
D gene: .; J gene: TRBJ2-7; V gene: TRBV28; clone size: many; CDR3 DNA: TGTGCCAGCCGGGGGTCTAGCGCTATTTACGAGCAGTACTTC; CDR3 protein: CASRGSSAIYEQYF
D gene: TRBD1; J gene: TRBJ2-2; V gene: TRBV20-1; clone size: many; CDR3 DNA: TGCAGTGCTAGGCCAACAGGGGAACGTAACACCGGGGAGCTGTTTTTT; CDR3 protein: CSARPTGERNTGELFF
D gene: TRBD1; J gene: TRBJ2-5; V gene: TRBV9; clone size: .; CDR3 DNA: TGTGCCAGCAGCGACCGGGACAGGGTCTACAATGAGCAGTACTTC; CDR3 protein: CASSDRDRVYNEQYF
D gene: .; J gene: TRBJ1-1; V gene: TRBV20-1; clone size: .; CDR3 DNA: TGCAGTGCTCATAGACAGCCTGAAGCTTTCTTT; CDR3 protein: CSAHRQPEAFF
D gene: TRBD2; J gene: TRBJ2-3; V gene: TRBV2; clone size: many; CDR3 DNA: TGTGCCAGCACAATGCGGACTAGCGGCACAGATACGCAGTATTTT; CDR3 protein: CASTMRTSGTDTQYF
D gene: .; J gene: TRBJ2-1; V gene: TRBV19; clone size: many; CDR3 DNA: TGTGCCAGTAAAGCGGGCGGCTACTACAATGAGCAGTTCTTC; CDR3 protein: CASKAGGYYNEQFF
D gene: .; J gene: TRBJ2-2; V gene: TRBV7-6; clone size: .; CDR3 DNA: TGTGCCAGCAGCTTAGATCGGACTTTGAACACCGGGGAGCTGTTTTTT; CDR3 protein: CASSLDRTLNTGELFF
D gene: TRBD2; J gene: TRBJ2-1; V gene: TRBV7-9; clone size: .; CDR3 DNA: TGTGCCAGCAGCTTAGCGTCTTGGCGGGGGAGCTCCTACAATGAGCAGTTCTTC; CDR3 protein: CASSLASWRGSSYNEQFF
D gene: .; J gene: TRBJ2-1; V gene: TRBV19; clone size: few; CDR3 DNA: TGTGCCAGTAGAGGAGCGCCCTCTGGGAATGAGCAGTTCTTC; CDR3 protein: CASRGAPSGNEQFF
D gene: TRBD1; J gene: TRBJ1-1; V gene: TRBV14; clone size: many; CDR3 DNA: TGTGCCAGCAGCCCCTTGGGACAGCTGAACACTGAAGCTTTCTTT; CDR3 protein: CASSPLGQLNTEAFF
D gene: .; J gene: TRBJ2-1; V gene: TRBV15; clone size: many; CDR3 DNA: TGTGCCACCAGCAGAGACCATGGGAGGATCGGTTACAATGAGCAGTTCTTC; CDR3 protein: CATSRDHGRIGYNEQFF
D gene: .; J gene: TRBJ2-5; V gene: TRBV3-1; clone size: few; CDR3 DNA: TGTGCCAGCAGCCAAGCGGGAGCGCAAGAGACCCAGTACTTC; CDR3 protein: CASSQAGAQETQYF
D gene: TRBD2; J gene: TRBJ2-1; V gene: TRBV7-7; clone size: .; CDR3 DNA: TGTGCTAGCAGCCCAAGCAGATCTAGCGGGACCCACAATGAGCAGTTCTTC; CDR3 protein: CASSPSRSSGTHNEQFF
D gene: TRBD1; J gene: TRBJ2-3; V gene: TRBV9; clone size: .; CDR3 DNA: TGTGCCAGCAGCACGCGGGACAGGGGCGGGGCAGATACGCAGTATTTT; CDR3 protein: CASSTRDRGGADTQYF
D gene: .; J gene: TRBJ2-3; V gene: TRBV5-1; clone size: many; CDR3 DNA: TGTGCCAGCAGCTTACGGGGGAGCACAGATACGCAGTATTTT; CDR3 protein: CASSLRGSTDTQYF
D gene: .; J gene: TRBJ1-2; V gene: TRBV11-1; clone size: many; CDR3 DNA: TGTGCCAGCAGCTTAGAGCAGGATGGCTACACCTTC; CDR3 protein: CASSLEQDGYTF
D gene: .; J gene: TRBJ1-1; V gene: TRBV28; clone size: many; CDR3 DNA: TGTGCCAGCAGTTTCAGTCCCCCCGGGGATCGAGACACTGAAGCTTTCTTT; CDR3 protein: CASSFSPPGDRDTEAFF
D gene: .; J gene: TRBJ2-1; V gene: TRBV5-1; clone size: few; CDR3 DNA: TGCGCCAGCAGTCCGGGTCGGGGGCCTTACAATGAGCAGTTCTTC; CDR3 protein: CASSPGRGPYNEQFF
D gene: .; J gene: TRBJ2-5; V gene: TRBV12-3/TRBV12-4; clone size: many; CDR3 DNA: TGTGCCAGCAGTTTCGCGGCAACAAGGGAGACCCAGTACTTC; CDR3 protein: CASSFAATRETQYF
D gene: .; J gene: TRBJ2-1; V gene: TRBV9; clone size: many; CDR3 DNA: TGTGCCAGCAGCGCAAGTAGCTCCTACAATGAGCAGTTCTTC; CDR3 protein: CASSASSSYNEQFF
D gene: .; J gene: TRBJ2-7; V gene: TRBV6-1; clone size: .; CDR3 DNA: TGTGCCAGCAGTGAAGGGATTCCCTACGAGCAGTACTTC; CDR3 protein: CASSEGIPYEQYF
D gene: TRBD1; J gene: TRBJ1-1; V gene: TRBV10-3; clone size: medium-sized; CDR3 DNA: TGTGCCAGCAGTGTCTACAGGGGGATGAACACTGAAGCTTTCTTT; CDR3 protein: CASSVYRGMNTEAFF
D gene: TRBD1; J gene: TRBJ1-2; V gene: TRBV27; clone size: many; CDR3 DNA: TGTGCCAGCAGTCCCTCCGGGACAGGGGGCGCCTACTATGGCTACACCTTC; CDR3 protein: CASSPSGTGGAYYGYTF
D gene: .; J gene: TRBJ2-1; V gene: TRBV20-1; clone size: many; CDR3 DNA: TGCAGTGCTAGAGGTATAGATGAGGGTTACAATGAGCAGTTCTTC; CDR3 protein: CSARGIDEGYNEQFF
D gene: .; J gene: TRBJ1-6; V gene: TRBV12-3/TRBV12-4; clone size: many; CDR3 DNA: TGTGCCAGTAGGCGTGGGGGCTCCTATAATTCACCCCTCCACTTT; CDR3 protein: CASRRGGSYNSPLHF
D gene: .; J gene: TRBJ2-7; V gene: TRBV11-2; clone size: many; CDR3 DNA: TGTGCCAGCAGCCCCCCCGGGGGAGTGCGGCGAGCCTACGAGCAGTACTTC; CDR3 protein: CASSPPGGVRRAYEQYF
D gene: .; J gene: TRBJ1-1; V gene: TRBV30; clone size: few; CDR3 DNA: TGTGCCTGGAGTGTAGGATGGGGCGGTGGAGTCTTGATGAACACTGAAGCTTTCTTT; CDR3 protein: CAWSVGWGGGVLMNTEAFF
D gene: TRBD2; J gene: TRBJ2-1; V gene: TRBV12-3/TRBV12-4; clone size: many; CDR3 DNA: TGTGCCAGCAGTTTACTAGCGGCTAGGAATGAGCAGTTCTTC; CDR3 protein: CASSLLAARNEQFF
D gene: .; J gene: TRBJ1-6; V gene: TRBV6-9; clone size: many; CDR3 DNA: TGTGCCAGCAGTTACGTACCCAAGGACTCACCCCTCCACTTT; CDR3 protein: CASSYVPKDSPLHF
D gene: .; J gene: TRBJ1-2; V gene: TRBV18; clone size: few; CDR3 DNA: TGTGCCAGCTCAAATGGACCAGAACGGGGCTACACCTTC; CDR3 protein: CASSNGPERGYTF
D gene: TRBD1; J gene: TRBJ2-1; V gene: TRBV7-6; clone size: few; CDR3 DNA: TGTGCCAGCAGCTCAGGGGGCTGGGACAATGAGCAGTTCTTC; CDR3 protein: CASSSGGWDNEQFF
D gene: TRBD1; J gene: TRBJ1-2; V gene: TRBV6-1; clone size: .; CDR3 DNA: TGTGCCAGCAGGGGACAGGAGGACTATGGCTACACCTTC; CDR3 protein: CASRGQEDYGYTF
D gene: .; J gene: TRBJ2-5; V gene: TRBV20-1; clone size: .; CDR3 DNA: TGCAGTATGCTAGGAAGGGAGAGCCAAGAGACCCAGTACTTC; CDR3 protein: CSMLGRESQETQYF
D gene: TRBD1; J gene: TRBJ2-1; V gene: TRBV7-9; clone size: many; CDR3 DNA: TGTGCCAGTGACAGGGCCGTCTCCTACAATGAGCAGTTCTTC; CDR3 protein: CASDRAVSYNEQFF
D gene: .; J gene: TRBJ1-5; V gene: TRBV24-1; clone size: .; CDR3 DNA: TGTGCCACCAGTGTAGGCGGAAGGGGCAATCAGCCCCAGCATTTT; CDR3 protein: CATSVGGRGNQPQHF